This T cell receptor beta chain emerged from a study of blood T cells in healthy people across ages (dated by TCRdb to 2013 to 2016). General notes on the study: Template switching captured roughly one uniquely barcoded TCR beta cDNA molecule per two T cells in model experiments. The study measured age-related changes in TCR beta repertoire diversity using deep sequencing normalized with unique cDNA molecular identifiers. The donors were split into four age groups: young (average about 16 years), middle-aged (roughly 42), aged (about 56) and long-lived (82). Donors of different ages were randomly distributed across sequencing lanes to avoid experimental bias. Two additional independent replicas of 1 million unique cDNA reads from the same blood draw were analyzed for two donors (one aged 18 to 30 and one aged 80 or older).

The method behind the library was 5' RACE. This sample was sequenced with an Illumina HiSeq 2500. The second PCR ran for roughly 7 to 11 cycles and used a J-beta primer mix along with a sample-barcoded 5' primer. A template-switch 5' adaptor carrying 12 random nucleotides introduced a unique molecular identifier onto each TCR beta cDNA molecule. At least 2.5 million CDR3-containing paired-end reads were obtained from each sample. All of the RNA was converted into first-strand cDNA using the Mint cDNA synthesis kit, with a TRBC-specific oligonucleotide serving as the primer. Following uracil-DNA glycosylase treatment, a first 18-cycle PCR with universal primers M1SS and BC2_uni_R was performed on all cDNA. In the paper's pipeline: For normalization, 1 million high-quality reads were randomly selected from each sample, with every read carrying a distinct molecular identifier. Instead of being binned into consensus sequences, reads with shared molecular identifiers were discarded. CDR3 identification, clonotype clustering and error correction used MiTCR with a Q25 quality threshold and the strictest error-elimination algorithm. A nonparametric unseen species model using Euler transformation provided a lower-bound estimate of total TCR beta diversity. The public reads were quality trimmed at Q25 with fastp and then assembled into clones with MiXCR by TCRdb, keeping productive beta chains. Entries that share a CDR3 protein sequence are merged under the most common genes and DNA. TCRdb, not the authors, supplied the V and J calls. This sample gives some 750,000 distinct CDR3 sequences in total; about a fifth of them show up just once. 22% of the sample is taken by the ten largest.

General study outcomes and caveats: As age increased, observed TCR beta diversity per million T cells dropped in a roughly linear way, and a significant reduction was already evident by age around 41. Donor CMV infection status was unknown, potentially confounding age-related changes in expanded clonotypes. Bulk unsorted PBMC profiling prevented conclusive comparison of naive and antigen-experienced compartments. The long-lived group showed more naive CD4+ T cells, fewer expanded clones and increased TCR diversity than the aged group, suggesting age selection. The percentage of naive T cells measured by flow cytometry correlated strongly with observed TCR beta diversity. Estimates of total diversity based on one million sequenced T cells were regarded as lower bounds and as underestimates.

Donors were a few dozen systemically healthy Caucasian individuals from Russia aged 6 to 90 years. Each donor gave roughly 9 milliliters of peripheral blood, drawn into EDTA-treated Vacutainer tubes. Ficoll-Paque density-gradient centrifugation was used to isolate PBMCs, with at least 6 million per sample. Total RNA, at least 6 micrograms per sample, was extracted from PBMCs with Trizol reagent. For every donor, an aliquot of PBMCs went through flow cytometry to measure the percentages of naive CD45RAhigh/CD27high T cells. At least ten counts were recorded for this clonotype. There is no known antigen for this receptor. Qualities for individual bases were not recorded, and no much larger clone is one base off. As encoded in the germline V gene, CDR1 is SQVTM while CDR2 is ANQGSEA. V gives up 1 base and J gives up 2 bases, and the segment between their germline ends measures 12 bases. The CDR3 goes from the cysteine to the phenylalanine over 14 residues. Only CDR3 DNA remains: 42 bases, in frame from the first base.

Sequencing used blood. The chain links TRBV29-1 with TRBJ2-7, with a tentative D gene TRBD2 over 6 matching bases. This receptor was identified in a man aged 65 to 79 in good health. CDR3 loop: CSVEVGGSTYEQYF. Read as DNA, the sequence is TGCAGCGTTGAAGTGGGGGGTTCCACCTACGAGCAGTACTTC.